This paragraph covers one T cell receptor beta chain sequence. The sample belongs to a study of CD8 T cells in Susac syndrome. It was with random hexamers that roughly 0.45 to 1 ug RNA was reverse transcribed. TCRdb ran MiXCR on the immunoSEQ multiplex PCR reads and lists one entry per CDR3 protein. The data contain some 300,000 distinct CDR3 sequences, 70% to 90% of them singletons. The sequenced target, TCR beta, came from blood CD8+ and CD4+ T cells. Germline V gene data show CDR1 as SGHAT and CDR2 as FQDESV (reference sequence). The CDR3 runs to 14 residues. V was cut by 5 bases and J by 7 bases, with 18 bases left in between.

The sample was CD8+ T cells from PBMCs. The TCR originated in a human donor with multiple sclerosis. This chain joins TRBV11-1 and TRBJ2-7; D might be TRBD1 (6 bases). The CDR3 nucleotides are TGTGCCAGCAGCCGACCTCCAGGGGCCGGGGAGCAGTACTTC. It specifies CASSRPPGAGEQYF.